Sequencing of this T cell receptor (beta chain) was carried out in a study of shared clonotypes between healthy human individuals. About the study: A donor's plate count was three for CD4 naive and three for CD4 memory; CD8 naive had two and CD8 memory one.

Concerning this clone: The antigen is undetermined.

Study findings and constraints: It was the few donors that limited the genetic and exposure-history diversity represented.

The data were produced by immunoSEQ multiplex PCR, yet TCRdb's version contains in-frame clones alone and is incomplete. The data contain around 320,000 clones, more than 75% of them seen just once; the ten biggest clones take up around 15%. All of the donors resided in Nashville, Tennessee, and each was a Caucasian adult. V was pared by 4 bases and J by 8 bases, with 9 bases between. The CDR3 covers 11 residues. Germline assignment: CDR1 SGDLS and CDR2 YYNGEE. The rearrangement links TRBV9 to TRBJ1-2; D call uncertain. The TCR sequence derives from a young man in good health. The specimen was memory CD8+ T cells sorted from blood. Described subset: CD45RO+ cells pooled with CCR7-negative TemRA cells. CDR3 coding DNA: TGTGCCAGCAGCAGCGGGAGGGGCTACACCTTC. It yields the protein CASSSGRGYTF.